These 24 T cell receptor beta chains came from one sample sequenced in a study of T-cell memory formation after mild COVID-19. TCRdb passed the 5' RACE reads through MiXCR, listing each CDR3 protein once. The sample records some 260,000 distinct CDR3 sequences, around 17% being singletons. The sequenced sample was PBMCs or a T cell subset sorted from them (not recorded which). The source is a man between 18 and 35 years old who had mild COVID-19 (a few samples of this study predate the infection). Cell type and time point are not known.

This clonotype is a singleton in its sample. The gene calls are TRBV5-1 and TRBJ2-5; TRBD1 matches at 7 bases. The CDR3 covers 15 residues. Per germline, CDR1 SGHRS and CDR2 YFSETQ. The V segment lost 2 bases and the J segment 1 base; nucleotides outside the gene matches: 5. In DNA, the CDR3 is TGCGCCAGCAGCTTTAGGACAGGACCCCAAGAGACCCAGTACTTC. This translates into CASSFRTGPQETQYF.

The sample holds many counts of this clonotype. The rearrangement uses TRBV24-1 and TRBJ2-3; D gene uncertain. V lost 4 bases to trimming and J lost 3 bases, with 7 bases between them. Germline CDR1 KGHDR, CDR2 SFDVKD. This CDR3 region has 13 residues. CDR3: CATSDGTTDTQYF. The CDR3 nucleotides are TGTGCCACCAGTGACGGAACAACAGATACGCAGTATTTT.

This chain uses TRBV25-1 with TRBJ2-1; D gene ambiguous. Germline V lookup: CDR1 MGHDK, CDR2 SYGVNS. The CDR3 covers 13 residues. Trimming removed 6 bases from V and 0 bases from J, with 6 bases in between. CDR3 nucleotides: TGTGCCAGCAGCGAGAACTCCTACAATGAGCAGTTCTTC. It is translated as CASSENSYNEQFF.

This clonotype was picked up a small number of times. This chain joins TRBV18 and TRBJ2-7; D call uncertain. CDR1 KGHSH and CDR2 LQKENI come from the germline V gene. V shed 2 bases and J shed 3 bases, with 8 bases lying between them. The CDR3 spans 13 residues. CDR3 residues: CASSPARNYEQYV. CDR3 bases: TGTGCCAGCTCACCAGCACGGAACTACGAGCAGTACGTC.

CDR3: CASSVGQLYEQYF. DNA for the CDR3: TGCGCCAGCAGCGTGGGACAGTTGTACGAGCAGTACTTC. The chain recombines TRBV10-2 with TRBJ2-7; 7 nucleotides align to TRBD1. CDR3 length equals 13 residues. In germline, CDR1 is WSHSY, CDR2 SAAADI. Losses at the gene ends were 6 bases for V and 4 bases for J; bases not matched to a gene: 6.

There are a few counts of this clonotype. This rearrangement joins TRBV5-1 to TRBJ2-3; D perhaps matches TRBD2 (5 bases). CDR3 size: 13 residues. Germline-derived CDR1 and CDR2 are SGHRS and YFSETQ. Trimming removed 4 bases from V and 4 bases from J, with 10 bases in between. The DNA for the CDR3 is TGCGCCAGCAGCCCGAACGGGGCAGATACGCAGTATTTT. This gives the protein CASSPNGADTQYF.

Ten or more counts support this clonotype. The rearrangement links TRBV5-1 to TRBJ1-1, with no clear D. The V gene lost 4 bases and the J gene lost 7 bases, with 14 bases spanning the gap. This CDR3 has 13 amino acids. Germline CDR1 SGHRS, CDR2 YFSETQ. DNA of the CDR3: TGCGCCAGCAGCACGCGGGAACAGAGTGAAGCTTTCTTT. It yields the protein CASSTREQSEAFF.

A few counts support this clonotype. The J gene is TRBJ2-3, the V gene TRBV20-1; TRBD2 agrees at 14 bases. J lost 0 bases, V lost 4 bases, and 3 bases had no gene match. The CDR3 extends over 16 amino acids. Germline V CDR1 and CDR2: DFQATT, SNEGSKA (reference sequence). The CDR3 coding sequence is TGCAGTGCTACCAGGACTAGCGGGGGGAGCACAGATACGCAGTATTTT. Amino acid sequence: CSATRTSGGSTDTQYF.

The V call is TRBV4-3, the J call TRBJ1-5; D ambiguous. This CDR3 comprises 14 residues. Germline V gene sequence: CDR1 LGHNA, CDR2 YSLEER. Trimming stripped 3 bases from V and 4 bases from J, with 10 bases between. CDR3 region: CASSHGLGNQPQHF. CDR3 nucleotide sequence: TGCGCCAGCAGCCACGGACTAGGGAATCAGCCCCAGCATTTT.

The CDR3 protein is CASSPGTGVPTGELFF. The CDR3 nucleotides are TGTGCCAGCAGCCCCGGGACAGGGGTTCCCACCGGGGAGCTGTTTTTT. V is TRBV5-4 and J is TRBJ2-2; 10 bases align to TRBD1. The CDR3 has 16 residues. Germline CDR1 is SGHNT and CDR2 is YYREEE (reference sequence). V was pared by 4 bases and J by 4 bases, with 7 bases of the junction left unmatched.

This clonotype was seen many times. The V and J genes are TRBV13 and TRBJ2-3, with D hard to call. Trimming removed 2 bases at V and 13 bases at J, with 10 bases between. The germline V gene has CDR1 PRHDT and CDR2 FYEKMQ (reference sequence). The CDR3 contains 11 residues. CDR3 loop: CASSLNGPEYF. The DNA for the CDR3 is TGTGCCAGCAGCTTAAATGGTCCGGAGTATTTT.

The gene calls are TRBV27 and TRBJ1-1, with D uncertain. V was shortened by 2 bases and J by 4 bases, with 11 bases between the two germline ends. Germline CDR1 reads MNHEY; CDR2 reads SMNVEV (reference sequence). This CDR3 contains 14 residues. CDR3 in DNA: TGTGCCAGCAGTTTAAAGGCCTGGGGCACTGAAGCTTTCTTT. This translates into CASSLKAWGTEAFF.

This clonotype has just a few counts. The chain couples TRBV20-1 to TRBJ2-1, with 8 positions matching TRBD2. Losses at the gene ends were 3 bases for V and 5 bases for J; bases not matched to a gene: 9. The germline V gene encodes CDR1 DFQATT and CDR2 SNEGSKA (reference sequence). This CDR3 region has 15 residues. CDR3 DNA: TGCAGTGCTAGTAGAAATAGCGGGGCTGACAATGAGCAGTTCTTC. The encoded protein is CSASRNSGADNEQFF.

This clonotype was seen a handful of times. The chain uses TRBV20-1 and TRBJ2-6; unclear D gene. The CDR3 is made up of 15 amino acids. Germline assignment: CDR1 DFQATT and CDR2 SNEGSKA (reference sequence). The V end was cut by 3 bases, the J end by 0 bases, with 9 bases between. The CDR3 loop is CSASGGYSGANVLTF. The CDR3 coding sequence is TGCAGTGCTAGCGGTGGTTACTCTGGGGCCAACGTCCTGACTTTC.

This clonotype was picked up a small number of times. The V call is TRBV15, the J call TRBJ1-2; no reliable D call. CDR1 LNHNV and CDR2 YYDKDF come from the germline V gene (reference sequence). The CDR3 is made up of 15 amino acids. V lost 0 bases to trimming and J lost 4 bases, with 12 bases between them. The CDR3 DNA reads as TGTGCCACCAGCAGAGATCCCGGACGCGCCTATGGCTACACCTTC. It translates to CATSRDPGRAYGYTF.

The CDR3 DNA is TGTGCCAGCAGTTTAAGTGGTGGGGCCAAAAACATTCAGTACTTC. Translating it yields CASSLSGGAKNIQYF. This chain links TRBV7-2 with TRBJ2-4; D not certain. The CDR3 runs 15 residues. CDR1 and CDR2 from the germline V gene are SGHTA and FQGNSA. The germline V and J ends were trimmed by 6 bases and 1 base, with 13 bases remaining between them.

This clonotype was counted ten times or more. DNA for the CDR3: TGCGCCAGCAGCTTGGGTGACAGGGCCAACGAGCAGTACGTC. The encoded protein is CASSLGDRANEQYV. The chain combines TRBV5-1 with TRBJ2-7; 7 bases map to TRBD1. Germline-derived CDR1 and CDR2 are SGHRS and YFSETQ. The CDR3 is 14 residues long. The V gene end was trimmed by 0 bases and the J gene end by 5 bases; junction bases not matched to a gene: 5.

This CDR3 is CASSPLDRGSSDTQYF. The CDR3 coding sequence is TGCGCCAGCAGCCCGCTCGACAGGGGAAGTTCAGATACGCAGTATTTT. The chain joins TRBV4-1 to TRBJ2-3; 8 bases agree with TRBD1. The CDR3 is made up of 16 amino acids. The ends lost 4 bases at V and 4 bases at J; junction bases unmatched: 10. In germline, CDR1 is MGHRA, CDR2 YSYEKL.

V is TRBV5-1 and J is TRBJ1-2; the D gene is possibly TRBD1 (6 bases). The germline V gene has CDR1 SGHRS and CDR2 YFSETQ. This CDR3 comprises 13 residues. The V and J ends lost 4 bases and 5 bases respectively, with 12 bases between them. The CDR3: CASSLGAAYGYTF. CDR3 nucleotide sequence: TGCGCCAGCAGCCTGGGGGCCGCGTATGGCTACACCTTC.

This clonotype was seen a few times. V is TRBV27 and J is TRBJ2-4, with D possibly matching TRBD1 (6 bases). V was pared by 5 bases and J by 0 bases, with 17 bases between. The CDR3 has 17 residues. Germline CDR1 is MNHEY and CDR2 is SMNVEV (reference sequence). The CDR3 DNA follows: TGTGCCAGCAGTCCCCGTTGGCAGGGGCTAGCCAAAAACATTCAGTACTTC. The encoded protein is CASSPRWQGLAKNIQYF.

The chain uses TRBV28 and TRBJ2-2; D perhaps matches TRBD1 (6 bases). This CDR3 contains 14 residues. V lost 2 bases to trimming and J lost 4 bases, with 8 bases between them. Germline V gene lookup returns CDR1 MDHEN and CDR2 SYDVKM. In nucleotides, the CDR3 is TGTGCCAGCAGTTTAGGACAGCTCACCGGGGAGCTGTTTTTT. Its protein is CASSLGQLTGELFF.

The chain joins TRBV7-6 to TRBJ2-3; D is undetermined. Looked up from germline, CDR1 is SGHVS and CDR2 is FNYEAQ. V shed 1 base and J shed 6 bases, with 11 bases lying between them. There are 14 residues in the CDR3. CDR3 DNA: TGTGCCAGCAGCTTAGGCGGTCGGATGGATACGCAGTATTTT. Translating gives CASSLGGRMDTQYF.

The chain carries TRBV12-3 or TRBV12-4 and TRBJ2-5; weak D call: TRBD2 (7 bases). Deletions cut 5 bases from V and 4 bases from J, with 20 bases between. The CDR3 contains 16 residues. The CDR3 region is CASSPRGAPGGETQYF. DNA for the CDR3: TGTGCCAGCAGTCCACGGGGGGCCCCGGGTGGAGAGACCCAGTACTTC.

The rearrangement joins TRBV6-2 or TRBV6-3 to TRBJ2-1, with 7 bases matching TRBD2. This CDR3 contains 13 residues. Germline V lookup: CDR1 MNHEY, CDR2 SVGEGT. Unmatched junction bases numbered 4, after V lost 8 bases and J lost 3 bases. DNA for the CDR3: TGTGCCAGCTGGACTAGTTACTACAATGAGCAGTTCTTC. Encoded protein: CASWTSYYNEQFF.